The clone carrying this TCR beta chain was recorded only once. The target antigen is unknown. TCRdb's table, derived via immunoSEQ multiplex PCR, lists solely in-frame clones and lacks some. There are 100,000 to 140,000 clones in the sample; around 90% occur only once, and about 6.8% lies in the top ten. Trimming shortened V by 5 bases and J by 7 bases, and 20 bases separated the two germline ends. CDR1 and CDR2 from the germline V gene are PRHDT and FYEKMQ (reference sequence). The CDR3 loop spans 15 amino acids. This record comes from a study of T cell responses to AZD1222 COVID-19 vaccine. Whether given at about 4 or about 12 weeks, second doses were pooled. Study observations and caveats: Donor demographics were predominantly white British with a female majority; clonal diversity may be underestimated. Seropositive AZD1222 recipients at baseline numbered only 5 or 6.

This sequence was found in an adult who received the AZD1222 COVID-19 vaccine. The chain carries TRBV13 and TRBJ1-1; D is possibly TRBD1 (5 bases). Here the sequenced sample was peripheral blood, taken 28 days after the second AZD1222 dose. The CDR3 DNA reads TGTGCCAGCAGCCCGAACGAAAAGGGGAAGAGTGAAGCTTTCTTT. The encoded protein is CASSPNEKGKSEAFF.